The 23 T cell receptor beta chains below come from one sample, sequenced in a study of cytomegalovirus exposure and HLA in healthy donors. The PCR made use of 60 Vbeta and 13 Jbeta primers. Clones were read by immunoSEQ multiplex PCR, and TCRdb kept only the in-frame ones, dropping some. The sample holds 150,000 to 200,000 clones, around 81% seen once. The sequenced sample was PBMCs. The receptors here all came from a woman younger than 30 in good health and CMV-seropositive.

The V call is TRBV2, the J call TRBJ2-2, with TRBD1 matching 8 bases. Germline CDR1 is SNHLY and CDR2 is FYNNEI. CDR3 length: 17 amino acids. The V segment lost 4 bases and the J segment 4 bases; nucleotides outside the gene matches: 11. CDR3 residues: CASSALQGARGTGELFF. The CDR3 nucleotides are TGTGCCAGCAGTGCCCTGCAGGGGGCGCGGGGCACCGGGGAGCTGTTTTTT. Full variable domain (remainder filled in from reference TRBV2 and TRBJ2-2): EPEVTQTPSHQVTQMGQEVILRCVPISNHLYFYWYRQILGQKVEFLVSFYNNEISEKSEIFDDQFSVERPDGSNFTLKIRSTKLEDSAMYFCASSALQGARGTGELFFGEGSRLTVL.

CDR3 amino acids: CASSGLGDSYEQFF. DNA for the CDR3: TGTGCCAGCAGTGGCTTAGGGGATTCCTATGAGCAGTTCTTC. V usage is TRBV2 and J usage is TRBJ2-1; D is perhaps TRBD1 (5 bases). The CDR3 covers 14 residues. Germline-derived CDR1 and CDR2 are SNHLY and FYNNEI. The V end lost 4 bases, the J end lost 8 bases, and 15 bases lay between the germline ends.

The chain joins TRBV7-2 to TRBJ2-2; 8 bases are a match to TRBD1. With 3 bases clipped from V and 1 base from J, the junction kept 1 base outside the gene matches. Germline CDR1 and CDR2: SGHTA and FQGNSA. The CDR3 loop spans 15 amino acids. CDR3 DNA sequence: TGTGCCAGCAGCTTCGACAGGGGGAACACCGGGGAGCTGTTTTTT. It specifies CASSFDRGNTGELFF. Supplemented by reference TRBV7-2 and TRBJ2-2, the full variable domain reads GAGVSQSPSNKVTEKGKDVELRCDPISGHTALYWYRQSLGQGLEFLIYFQGNSAPDKSGLPSDRFSAERTGGSVSTLTIQRTQQEDSAVYLCASSFDRGNTGELFFGEGSRLTVL.

This clone was seen only a few times. The V and J genes are TRBV5-8 and TRBJ1-1, with D perhaps TRBD1 (5 bases). In germline, CDR1 is SGHTS, CDR2 YDEGEE. This CDR3 is built from 15 residues. V lost 2 bases and J lost 1, with 12 bases in between. The CDR3 sequence: CASSFPLGGNTEAFF. CDR3 bases: TGTGCCAGCAGCTTCCCTCTCGGGGGGAACACTGAAGCTTTCTTT.

The rearrangement uses TRBV29-1 and TRBJ2-5, with D possibly being TRBD1 (6 bases). The CDR3 totals 13 residues. The germline V and J ends were trimmed by 3 bases and 6 bases, with 14 bases remaining between them. Germline CDR1 and CDR2: SQVTM and ANQGSEA. The CDR3 reads CSVEVQGHKTQYF. The CDR3 DNA follows: TGCAGCGTTGAGGTACAGGGTCATAAGACCCAGTACTTC.

This chain joins TRBV28 and TRBJ2-5; D remains ambiguous. Trimming shortened V by 1 base and J by 1 base, and 7 bases separated the two germline ends. The V gene's germline CDR1 is MDHEN and CDR2 SYDVKM. The length of the CDR3 is 14 residues. The CDR3 is CASSLSHTQETQYF. The DNA for the CDR3 is TGTGCCAGCAGTTTATCCCACACCCAAGAGACCCAGTACTTC.

The rearrangement joins TRBV20-1 to TRBJ1-5; D might be TRBD1 (5 bases). The CDR3 spans 11 residues. Per the germline V gene, CDR1 is DFQATT and CDR2 is SNEGSKA (reference sequence). V was trimmed by 1 base and J by 9 bases, leaving 7 bases between them. CDR3: CSARGQGPQHF. In nucleotides, the CDR3 is TGCAGTGCTAGAGGTCAGGGGCCCCAGCATTTT.

This clone was counted once. The rearrangement uses TRBV4-1 and TRBJ1-6, with D possibly matching TRBD1 (5 bases). This CDR3 has 16 amino acids. The V and J ends lost 3 bases and 10 bases respectively, with 19 bases between them. Germline CDR1 reads MGHRA; CDR2 reads YSYEKL. Written as DNA, the CDR3 is TGCGCCAGCAGCCAGGATTTCTGGACAAGCGGGTCACCCCTCCACTTT. It yields the protein CASSQDFWTSGSPLHF.

The V gene is TRBV9, the J gene TRBJ1-3; D is unresolved. Germline lookup yields CDR1 SGDLS and CDR2 YYNGEE. The CDR3 loop spans 15 amino acids. Trimming shortened V by 4 bases and J by 0 bases, and 11 bases separated the two germline ends. The CDR3 loop reads CASSPQIPSGNTIYF. The CDR3 DNA follows: TGTGCCAGCAGCCCCCAGATCCCCTCTGGAAACACCATATATTTT.

The gene calls are TRBV7-9 and TRBJ2-3, with D possibly matching TRBD2 (5 bases). The CDR3 is 15 residues long. The ends were cut back, 4 bases at V and 2 bases at J, with 13 bases in the middle. The germline V gene has CDR1 SEHNR and CDR2 FQNEAQ (reference sequence). DNA for the CDR3: TGTGCCAGCAGCTCGACGGGAAGACTCACAGATACGCAGTATTTT. Amino acids: CASSSTGRLTDTQYF.

The gene calls are TRBV4-1 and TRBJ1-1, with D maybe TRBD1 (6 bases). Germline V gene data show CDR1 as MGHRA and CDR2 as YSYEKL. V was clipped by 1 base and J by 1 base, with 19 bases between them. The CDR3 runs 18 residues. The CDR3 here is CASSQGGLSSLKNTEAFF. For the CDR3, the DNA is TGCGCCAGCAGCCAAGGGGGGCTCTCCTCCTTAAAGAACACTGAAGCTTTCTTT.

V gene TRBV28 combines with J gene TRBJ2-7, with unresolved D. Trimming left V 1 base short and J 6 bases short, with 7 bases between. Per the germline V gene, CDR1 is MDHEN and CDR2 is SYDVKM. This CDR3 is 12 amino acids long. The CDR3 sequence: CASSLSSREQYF. CDR3 nucleotide sequence: TGTGCCAGCAGTTTATCGTCTCGCGAGCAGTACTTC.

This clone came up once. The gene calls are TRBV7-8 and TRBJ2-5, with TRBD2 as a possible D gene (5 bases). The CDR3 runs to 14 residues. Trimming stripped 2 bases from V and 3 bases from J, with 10 bases between. CDR1 and CDR2 (germline): SGHVS, FQNEAQ. The CDR3 nucleotides are TGTGCCAGCAGCTTATTTAACGGGGAAGAGACCCAGTACTTC. This codes for CASSLFNGEETQYF.

The chain is built from TRBV10-1 and TRBJ2-1; a possible D gene is TRBD2 (6 bases). In germline, CDR1 is WNHNN, CDR2 SYGVQD (reference sequence). V dropped 1 base and J dropped 1 base, with 8 bases sitting between them. The CDR3 spans 15 residues. This CDR3 is CASSEWGESYNEQFF. CDR3 in DNA: TGCGCCAGCAGTGAGTGGGGGGAGTCCTACAATGAGCAGTTCTTC.

The rearrangement joins TRBV9 to TRBJ2-2, with D hard to call. Trimming cost V 5 bases and J 2 bases, with 7 bases left between them. In germline, CDR1 is SGDLS, CDR2 YYNGEE. This CDR3 comprises 13 residues. CDR3: CASRTGNTGELFF. Written as DNA, the CDR3 is TGTGCCAGCAGGACTGGTAACACCGGGGAGCTGTTTTTT. Full variable domain (remainder filled in from reference TRBV9 and TRBJ2-2): DSGVTQTPKHLITATGQRVTLRCSPRSGDLSVYWYQQSLDQGLQFLIQYYNGEERAKGNILERFSAQQFPDLHSELNLSSLELGDSALYFCASRTGNTGELFFGEGSRLTVL.

The genes are TRBV27 and TRBJ2-3; TRBD1 aligns across 7 bases. V trimming: 5 bases; J trimming: 0 bases; junction bases outside the gene matches: 8. Germline V gene data show CDR1 as MNHEY and CDR2 as SMNVEV (reference sequence). The CDR3 has 16 residues. The CDR3 DNA reads TGTGCCAGCAGTAGGACAGGACCTCCCAGCACAGATACGCAGTATTTT. It is translated as CASSRTGPPSTDTQYF.

CDR3 nucleotide sequence: TGTGCCAGCAGACAAAGTCCAGGGGTTAGTGGCTACACCTTC. Protein: CASRQSPGVSGYTF. The V call is TRBV7-3, the J call TRBJ1-2; a weak D match, TRBD1 (6 bases). Germline assignment: CDR1 SGHTA and CDR2 FQGTGA. Deletions cut 6 bases from V and 7 bases from J, with 18 bases between. This CDR3 has 14 amino acids. Using reference TRBV7-3 and TRBJ1-2 for the parts outside the CDR3, the full variable domain is GAGVSQTPSNKVTEKGKYVELRCDPISGHTALYWYRQSLGQGPEFLIYFQGTGAADDSGLPNDRFFAVRPEGSVSTLKIQRTERGDSAVYLCASRQSPGVSGYTFGSGTRLTVV.

V is TRBV7-9 and J is TRBJ2-3; D is ambiguous. The CDR3 runs to 13 residues. The germline V and J ends were trimmed by 0 bases and 3 bases, with 4 bases remaining between them. The germline V gene encodes CDR1 SEHNR and CDR2 FQNEAQ (reference sequence). The CDR3 DNA reads TGTGCCAGCAGCTTAGCCGAGACAGATACGCAGTATTTT. Its translation is CASSLAETDTQYF.

The chain recombines TRBV7-3 with TRBJ2-1, with TRBD2 identical over 9 bases. The CDR3 is 16 residues long. Germline CDR1 and CDR2: SGHTA and FQGTGA. V lost 1 base to trimming and J lost 10 bases; unmatched junction nucleotides: 11. For the CDR3, the DNA is TGTGCCAGCAGCTTAATTAGCGGGGGACGTTTGGGGGAGCAGTTCTTC. It specifies CASSLISGGRLGEQFF. Full variable domain (remainder filled in from reference TRBV7-3 and TRBJ2-1): GAGVSQTPSNKVTEKGKYVELRCDPISGHTALYWYRQSLGQGPEFLIYFQGTGAADDSGLPNDRFFAVRPEGSVSTLKIQRTERGDSAVYLCASSLISGGRLGEQFFGPGTRLTVL.

The chain couples TRBV5-3 to TRBJ2-1, with a possible D match to TRBD2 (5 bases). TRBV5-3 is assigned to the ORF class and has an uncertain function. V shed 0 bases and J shed 16 bases, with 14 bases lying between them. CDR3 length: 12 amino acids. The CDR3 sequence: CARSLVASPHFF. The CDR3 DNA sequence: TGTGCCAGAAGCTTGGTGGCTAGCCCTCACTTCTTC.

This chain links TRBV28 with TRBJ1-2; 7 bases agree with TRBD1. CDR3 size: 14 residues. Germline lookup yields CDR1 MDHEN and CDR2 SYDVKM. J was trimmed by 3 bases and V by 1 base; bases with no gene match: 2. This CDR3 reads CASSLFGTDYGYTF. CDR3 coding DNA: TGTGCCAGCAGTTTATTTGGGACAGACTATGGCTACACCTTC.

This chain links TRBV5-4 with TRBJ1-2, with a tentative D call TRBD1 (6 bases). Germline-derived CDR1 and CDR2 are SGHNT and YYREEE (reference sequence). The ends were cut back, 3 bases at V and 8 bases at J, with 20 bases in the middle. The CDR3 loop spans 15 amino acids. The CDR3 reads CASSSLQGFSAGYTF. The CDR3 nucleotides are TGTGCCAGCAGCTCTTTACAGGGTTTCAGTGCAGGCTACACCTTC.

V usage is TRBV11-1 and J usage is TRBJ2-7; 7 positions agree with TRBD1. CDR1 and CDR2 from the germline V gene are SGHAT and FQDESV (reference sequence). J was trimmed by 0 bases and V by 1 base; bases with no gene match: 6. The length of the CDR3 is 16 residues. CDR3 amino acids: CASSLGRGGSSYEQYF. The CDR3 nucleotides are TGTGCCAGCAGCTTAGGAAGAGGGGGCAGCTCCTACGAGCAGTACTTC.